Below, one T cell receptor (beta chain) is given with its context. Germline CDR1 is SGDLS and CDR2 is YYNGEE. There are 15 residues in the CDR3. Trimming cost V 6 bases and J 1 base, with 16 bases left between them. Someone with COVID-19 had been met by exposed participants within 2 weeks before study entry. The data were obtained in a study of blood T cell repertoires in COVID-19. Profiling relied on immunoSEQ multiplex PCR, and the TCRdb table lists in-frame clones only, not all of them. The sample shows 220,000 or so clones, around 90% of them seen only once. The sample consisted of PBMCs or T cells enriched from blood (not recorded which). This TCR came from a man aged 45-60 years who had been exposed to COVID-19. This chain connects TRBV9 to TRBJ1-1; D perhaps matches TRBD1 (5 bases). In DNA, the CDR3 is TGTGCCAGCAACACCCCGGGGAGGGGGAACACTGAAGCTTTCTTT. Its protein product is CASNTPGRGNTEAFF.